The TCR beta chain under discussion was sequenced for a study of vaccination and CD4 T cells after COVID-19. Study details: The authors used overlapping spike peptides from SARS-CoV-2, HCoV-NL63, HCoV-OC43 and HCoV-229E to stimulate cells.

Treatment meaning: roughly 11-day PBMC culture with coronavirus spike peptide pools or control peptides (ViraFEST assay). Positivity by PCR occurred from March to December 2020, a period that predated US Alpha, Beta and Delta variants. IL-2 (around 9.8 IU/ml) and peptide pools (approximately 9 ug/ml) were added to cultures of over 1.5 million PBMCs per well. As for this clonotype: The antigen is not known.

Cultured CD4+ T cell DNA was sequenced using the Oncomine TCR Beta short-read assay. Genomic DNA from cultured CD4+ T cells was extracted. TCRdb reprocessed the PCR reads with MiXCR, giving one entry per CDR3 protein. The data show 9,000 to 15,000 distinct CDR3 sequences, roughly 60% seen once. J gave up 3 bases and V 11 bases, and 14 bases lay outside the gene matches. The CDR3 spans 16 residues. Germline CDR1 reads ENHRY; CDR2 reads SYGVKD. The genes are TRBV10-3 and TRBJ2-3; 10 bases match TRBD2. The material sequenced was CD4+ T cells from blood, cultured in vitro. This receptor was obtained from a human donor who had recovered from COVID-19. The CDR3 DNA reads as TGTGCCTCCAAGAGCCCTAGCGGGAGTGAAACAGATACGCAGTATTTT. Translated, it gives CASKSPSGSETDTQYF.